The clone carrying this T cell receptor beta chain appeared a few times. Its antigen is undetermined. A much larger clone differs from this one at a single base, so this may be a read error. The data are from a study of molecular identifiers for immune sequencing clone quantification. Across the study: In the replicates, RNA derived from 20,000 or 100,000 naive CD8 cells was divided into five parts, and four were sequenced. Overall study findings and caveats: Jurkat TCR RNA that was spiked in from one cell was reportedly detectable among around 1 million naive cells. The study found clones above 20 RNA copies held over 98% of effector molecules and under 1% in naive cells.

The authors built bulk TCR libraries by previously described methods with listed TCR primers. Via MiXCR, TCRdb re-called the PCR reads, giving one row per CDR3 protein. The profile shows about 510,000 distinct CDR3 sequences, around 23% of them singletons. V lost 5 bases and J 12 bases, leaving 16 bases between the germline ends. Germline V gene sequence: CDR1 MNHEY, CDR2 SVGAGI. The CDR3 sequence is 12 residues long. The V call is TRBV6-5, the J call TRBJ1-1, with unresolved D. Sequencing used naive CD8+ T cells from blood, with Jurkat cell RNA spiked in. The subset here: FACS-sorted CD8+CD4-CCR7+CD45RA+ naive T cells. This clonotype was sampled from a human donor in good health. Some libraries in this study had Jurkat cell RNA spiked in. CDR3 bases: TGTGCCAGCAGTCCCCCGGCACAGCAAACTTTCTTT. This encodes CASSPPAQQTFF.